The next 18 T cell receptor beta chains were all read from a single sample in a study of cytomegalovirus exposure and HLA in healthy donors. The primer mix had 60 Vbeta and 13 Jbeta primers. Method: immunoSEQ multiplex PCR; TCRdb's copy keeps in-frame clones and lacks some. The table shows 75,000 to 95,000 clones, with roughly 63% occurring only once. Sequences were obtained from PBMCs. These receptors were obtained from a man aged 50 to 59 in good health and CMV-seronegative.

CDR3 DNA: TGTGCCTGGAGTAAACAGGGGAACTATGGCTACACCTTC. It specifies CAWSKQGNYGYTF. The chain combines TRBV30 with TRBJ1-2, with 7 positions matching TRBD1. This CDR3 comprises 13 residues. Germline CDR1 and CDR2: GTSNPN and SVGIG (reference sequence). V lost 2 bases, J lost 2 bases, and 2 bases stayed unmatched.

J is TRBJ2-5 and V is TRBV4-1; 7 bases are shared with TRBD1. The CDR3 runs to 16 residues. V lost 3 bases and J lost 3; bases outside the gene matches: 10. Germline lookup yields CDR1 MGHRA and CDR2 YSYEKL. CDR3 in amino acids: CASSHASLDREETQYF. CDR3 bases: TGCGCCAGCAGCCACGCGAGCCTTGACAGGGAAGAGACCCAGTACTTC.

This sequence joins TRBV4-1 and TRBJ1-6; maybe TRBD1 (6 bases). This CDR3 has 14 residues. CDR1 is MGHRA, CDR2 YSYEKL, per germline. Trimming stripped 4 bases from V and 7 bases from J, with 11 bases between. CDR3 DNA sequence: TGCGCCAGCAGCCTCAGACAGGAAAATTCACCCCTCCACTTT. The encoded protein is CASSLRQENSPLHF.

The chain combines TRBV14 with TRBJ2-5, with a weak D call TRBD1 (5 bases). This CDR3 has 16 amino acids. The V end was cut by 2 bases, the J end by 1 base, with 14 bases between. Germline loops: CDR1 SGHDN, CDR2 FVKESK. The CDR3 sequence: CASSQSVPGPQETQYF. The CDR3 DNA sequence: TGTGCCAGCAGCCAATCGGTTCCAGGGCCCCAAGAGACCCAGTACTTC.

Comment on this clone: The sample has other DNA sequences that encode this CDR3 too. The chain recombines TRBV7-8 with TRBJ2-7; D may be TRBD1 (5 bases). Trimming cost V 0 bases and J 6 bases, with 6 bases left between them. The CDR3 loop spans 12 amino acids. Germline V gene sequence: CDR1 SGHVS, CDR2 FQNEAQ. The CDR3 protein is CASSLAQGEQYV. As DNA, the CDR3 is TGTGCCAGCAGCTTAGCGCAGGGCGAGCAGTACGTC.

Only a few counts were recorded for this clone. The chain has TRBV6-5 and TRBJ1-6; TRBD1 matches at 7 bases. Germline V gene sequence: CDR1 MNHEY, CDR2 SVGAGI. Unmatched junction bases numbered 6, after V lost 6 bases and J lost 4 bases. The CDR3 is 15 amino acids. The CDR3 sequence: CASSETGLYNSPLHF. The DNA for the CDR3 is TGTGCCAGCAGCGAGACAGGGTTATATAATTCACCCCTCCACTTT.

V and J are TRBV7-2 and TRBJ2-1; TRBD1 agrees at 9 bases. V was pared by 5 bases and J by 8 bases, with 13 bases of the junction left unmatched. This CDR3 is 16 amino acids long. From germline, CDR1 is SGHTA and CDR2 FQGNSA. CDR3 in DNA: TGTGCCAGCAGCCTCACTACCGGGACAGGGATAGATGAGCAGTTCTTC. It yields the protein CASSLTTGTGIDEQFF.

CDR3 bases: TGTGCCAGCAGCCGCGGGGGGGCCTGGGACAATGAGCAGTTCTTC. This gives the protein CASSRGGAWDNEQFF. This chain connects TRBV7-3 to TRBJ2-1; TRBD2 matches 9 bases. V dropped 5 bases and J dropped 5; count of bases not matched to a gene: 7. Germline V gene data show CDR1 as SGHTA and CDR2 as FQGTGA. CDR3 length equals 15 residues.

This chain joins TRBV6-1 and TRBJ2-2, with 7 bases identical to TRBD1. The CDR3 spans 15 residues. Looked up from germline, CDR1 is MNHNS and CDR2 is SASEGT. J gave up 1 base and V 8 bases, and 7 bases lay outside the gene matches. The CDR3 bases are TGTGCCAGCCCCACCGGGACAGAGAACACCGGGGAGCTGTTTTTT. Its protein is CASPTGTENTGELFF.

The chain combines TRBV7-9 with TRBJ1-1; the match to TRBD1 covers 8 bases. Germline V gene lookup returns CDR1 SEHNR and CDR2 FQNEAQ (reference sequence). CDR3 size: 14 residues. The ends lost 5 bases at V and 2 bases at J; junction bases unmatched: 4. In DNA form, the CDR3 reads TGTGCCAGCAGCCCGACAGGGGCAAACACTGAAGCTTTCTTT. Translated: CASSPTGANTEAFF. Based on the CDR3 plus reference TRBV7-9 and TRBJ1-1, the full variable domain is DTGVSQNPRHKITKRGQNVTFRCDPISEHNRLYWYRQTLGQGPEFLTYFQNEAQLEKSRLLSDRFSAERPKGSFSTLEIQRTEQGDSAMYLCASSPTGANTEAFFGQGTRLTVV.

The rearrangement uses TRBV2 and TRBJ2-6; TRBD1 might be the D (5 bases). The CDR3 sequence is 15 residues long. V lost 6 bases and J lost 0, with 9 bases in between. Per the germline V gene, CDR1 is SNHLY and CDR2 is FYNNEI. CDR3 amino acids: CASSRQSSGANVLTF. The CDR3 bases are TGTGCCAGCAGCCGACAGTCCTCTGGGGCCAACGTCCTGACTTTC. The variable domain in full, completed from reference TRBV2 and TRBJ2-6, reads EPEVTQTPSHQVTQMGQEVILRCVPISNHLYFYWYRQILGQKVEFLVSFYNNEISEKSEIFDDQFSVERPDGSNFTLKIRSTKLEDSAMYFCASSRQSSGANVLTFGAGSRLTVL.

This clone was counted a single time. The J gene is TRBJ1-1, the V gene TRBV19; TRBD1 matches 9 bases. The CDR3 is 14 residues long. In germline, CDR1 is LNHDA, CDR2 SQIVND (reference sequence). V dropped 2 bases and J dropped 6; count of bases not matched to a gene: 4. CDR3 protein: CASSILGQGAEAFF. Written as DNA, the CDR3 is TGTGCCAGTAGTATACTGGGACAGGGTGCTGAAGCTTTCTTT.

This chain connects TRBV30 to TRBJ2-7, with 8 positions matching TRBD1. The V segment lost 5 bases and the J segment 8 bases; nucleotides outside the gene matches: 8. The germline gives CDR1 GTSNPN, CDR2 SVGIG (reference sequence). CDR3 length equals 12 residues. CDR3 in DNA: TGTGCCTGGGGCCGAGACAGGGGTAAGCAGTACGTC. Protein sequence: CAWGRDRGKQYV.

CDR3 loop: CASSRDRNSPLHF. The CDR3 coding sequence is TGTGCCAGCAGCCGGGACAGAAATTCACCCCTCCACTTT. The gene calls are TRBV28 and TRBJ1-6; 7 bases map to TRBD1. With V trimmed by 6 bases and J by 7 bases, 3 bases remained unmatched. In germline, CDR1 is MDHEN, CDR2 SYDVKM. The CDR3 sequence is 13 residues long.

V usage is TRBV7-2 and J usage is TRBJ2-7; 8 bases map to TRBD2. V lost 1 base and J lost 6; bases outside the gene matches: 14. Germline assignment: CDR1 SGHTA and CDR2 FQGNSA. The CDR3 has 17 residues. CDR3: CASSLVRVAAGEVEQYV. The CDR3 nucleotides are TGTGCCAGCAGCTTAGTTAGGGTGGCAGCGGGAGAAGTCGAGCAGTACGTC.

This clone was found many times. The J gene is TRBJ2-7, the V gene TRBV6-6, with 12 bases lining up with TRBD2. J gave up 6 bases and V 6 bases, and 6 bases lay outside the gene matches. The CDR3 spans 14 residues. CDR1 and CDR2 (germline): MNHNY, SVGAGI (reference sequence). The CDR3 is CASSSSGRASEQYV. The CDR3 nucleotides read TGTGCCAGCAGCTCTAGCGGGAGGGCCTCCGAGCAGTACGTC.

The gene calls are TRBV6-5 and TRBJ2-7; 8 nucleotides align to TRBD1. In germline, CDR1 is MNHEY, CDR2 SVGAGI. V was clipped by 2 bases and J by 0 bases; unmatched bases: 3. The CDR3 length is 15 residues. The CDR3 loop is CASSYLQGGSYEQYF. The CDR3, as DNA: TGTGCCAGCAGTTACCTACAGGGGGGCTCCTACGAGCAGTACTTC.

The CDR3 sequence is CSVGADSREQFF. Here the CDR3 DNA reads TGCAGCGTTGGAGCGGACAGCAGGGAGCAGTTCTTC. V and J are TRBV29-1 and TRBJ2-1, with D tentatively TRBD1 (6 bases). V shed 4 bases and J shed 10 bases, with 14 bases lying between them. The CDR3 is 12 amino acids. CDR1 and CDR2 (germline): SQVTM, ANQGSEA.